Sequencing of this TCR beta chain was carried out in a study of T cell responses to AZD1222 COVID-19 vaccine. This clone came up a few times. Its antigen is undetermined. Profiled with immunoSEQ multiplex PCR; TCRdb holds only in-frame clones, not every one. The sample consists of 90,000 to 120,000 clones, around 94% of them appearing once. Study results and caveats: Close to half of all spike-specific TCRs reportedly target regions of the variants that are unmutated.

The material sequenced was peripheral blood, taken on day 0 of AZD1222 vaccination. The receptor was derived from an adult in good health.

In DNA, the CDR3 is TGTGCCAGCAGTTCCTACATGAACACTGAAGCTTTCTTT. This codes for CASSSYMNTEAFF. This chain joins TRBV2 and TRBJ1-1; no definite D call. The length of the CDR3 is 13 residues. Trimming took off 5 bases at V and 0 bases at J, with 7 bases between the two ends. Germline V lookup: CDR1 SNHLY, CDR2 FYNNEI.